Described below is a single T cell receptor beta chain sequence and its context. Its target is unknown. This sample was included in a study of cytomegalovirus exposure and HLA in healthy donors. Notes on the study in general: As was reported, the classifier diagnosed cytomegalovirus status with high specificity and sensitivity.

After removal of 5 bases from V and 3 bases from J, the junction contained 3 bases not matched to a gene. The CDR3 has 13 residues. Germline-derived CDR1 and CDR2 are MNHNS and SASEGT. Clones were sequenced by immunoSEQ multiplex PCR, and TCRdb holds only the in-frame ones, with some missing. This table has some 150,000 clones, 87% appearing once. The sequenced sample consisted of PBMCs. The TCR was taken from a man between 18 and 29 years old in good health and CMV-seropositive. The genes are TRBV6-1 and TRBJ1-1, with 7 bases that match TRBD1. Here the CDR3 DNA reads TGTGCCAGCAGTAGGGGGCGCGACACTGAAGCTTTCTTT. As protein: CASSRGRDTEAFF.